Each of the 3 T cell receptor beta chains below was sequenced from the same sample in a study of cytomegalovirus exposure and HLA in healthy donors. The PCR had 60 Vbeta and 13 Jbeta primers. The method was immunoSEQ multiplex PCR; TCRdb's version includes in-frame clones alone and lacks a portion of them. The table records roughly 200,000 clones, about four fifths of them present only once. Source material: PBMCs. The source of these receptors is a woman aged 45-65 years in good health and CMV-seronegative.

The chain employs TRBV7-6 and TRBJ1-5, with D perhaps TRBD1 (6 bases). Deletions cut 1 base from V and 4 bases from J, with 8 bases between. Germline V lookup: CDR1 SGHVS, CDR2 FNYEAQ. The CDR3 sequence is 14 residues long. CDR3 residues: CASSLVQGNQPQHF. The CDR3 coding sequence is TGTGCCAGCAGCTTAGTCCAGGGGAATCAGCCCCAGCATTTT.

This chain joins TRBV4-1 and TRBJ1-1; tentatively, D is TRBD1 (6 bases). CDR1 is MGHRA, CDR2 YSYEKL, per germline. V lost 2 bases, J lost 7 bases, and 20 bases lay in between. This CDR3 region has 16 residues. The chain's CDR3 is CASSQTPGVRLNEAFF. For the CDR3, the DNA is TGCGCCAGCAGCCAAACCCCAGGGGTGAGGCTCAATGAAGCTTTCTTT.

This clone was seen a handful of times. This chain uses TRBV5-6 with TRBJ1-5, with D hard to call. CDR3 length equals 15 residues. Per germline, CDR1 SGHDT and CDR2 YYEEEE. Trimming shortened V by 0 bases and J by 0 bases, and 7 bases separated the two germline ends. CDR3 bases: TGTGCCAGCAGCTTGGGACTGCATAGCAATCAGCCCCAGCATTTT. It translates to CASSLGLHSNQPQHF.